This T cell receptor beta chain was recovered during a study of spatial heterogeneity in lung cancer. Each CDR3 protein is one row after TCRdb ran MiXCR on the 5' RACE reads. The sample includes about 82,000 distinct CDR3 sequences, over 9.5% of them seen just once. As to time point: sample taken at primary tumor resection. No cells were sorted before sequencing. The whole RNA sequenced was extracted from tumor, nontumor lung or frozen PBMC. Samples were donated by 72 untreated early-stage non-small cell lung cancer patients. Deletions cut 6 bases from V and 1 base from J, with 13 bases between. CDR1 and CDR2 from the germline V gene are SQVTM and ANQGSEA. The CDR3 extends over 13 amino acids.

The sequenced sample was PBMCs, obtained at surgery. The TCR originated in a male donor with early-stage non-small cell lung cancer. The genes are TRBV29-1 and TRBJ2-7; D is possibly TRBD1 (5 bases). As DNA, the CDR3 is TGCAGCGTAGGGCGGACATCATCCTACGAGCAGTACTTC. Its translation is CSVGRTSSYEQYF.